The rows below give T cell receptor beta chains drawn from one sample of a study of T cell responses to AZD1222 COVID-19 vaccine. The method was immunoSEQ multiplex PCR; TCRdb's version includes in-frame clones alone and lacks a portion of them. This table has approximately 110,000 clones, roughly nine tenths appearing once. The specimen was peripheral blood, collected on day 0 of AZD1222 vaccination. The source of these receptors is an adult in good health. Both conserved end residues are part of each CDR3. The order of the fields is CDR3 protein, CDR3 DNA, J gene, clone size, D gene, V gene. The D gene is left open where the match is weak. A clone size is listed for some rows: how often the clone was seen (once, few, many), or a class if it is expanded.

CDR3aa: CASSQEFGDTQYF
CDR3nt: TGTGCCAGCAGCCAAGAGTTTGGTGATACGCAGTATTTT
j_gene: TRBJ2-3
abundance: few
d_gene: NA
v_gene: TRBV4-2

CDR3aa: CASSEGVHNYGYTF
CDR3nt: TGTGCCAGCAGTGAAGGGGTTCATAACTATGGCTACACCTTC
j_gene: TRBJ1-2
abundance: NA
d_gene: NA
v_gene: TRBV6-1

CDR3aa: CASSRGLAGFDNEQFF
CDR3nt: TGTGCCAGCAGCCGAGGACTAGCGGGATTCGACAATGAGCAGTTCTTC
j_gene: TRBJ2-1
abundance: NA
d_gene: TRBD2
v_gene: TRBV4-2

CDR3aa: CASSEGSRGCTF
CDR3nt: TGTGCCAGCAGTGAGGGGTCACGGGGCTGCACCTTC
j_gene: TRBJ1-2
abundance: NA
d_gene: NA
v_gene: TRBV2

CDR3aa: CASSTETEAFF
CDR3nt: TGTGCCAGTAGTACAGAGACTGAAGCTTTCTTT
j_gene: TRBJ1-1
abundance: NA
d_gene: NA
v_gene: TRBV19

CDR3aa: CASSLSWSGNTIYF
CDR3nt: TGTGCCAGCAGCTTATCATGGTCTGGAAACACCATATATTTT
j_gene: TRBJ1-3
abundance: NA
d_gene: NA
v_gene: TRBV7-2

CDR3aa: CASSQTGFSEKLFF
CDR3nt: TGTGCCAGCAGCCAGACAGGGTTTAGCGAAAAACTGTTTTTT
j_gene: TRBJ1-4
abundance: NA
d_gene: TRBD1
v_gene: TRBV6-5

CDR3aa: CASSAPTGGITEAFF
CDR3nt: TGTGCCAGCAGCGCGCCGACAGGGGGGATCACTGAAGCTTTCTTT
j_gene: TRBJ1-1
abundance: NA
d_gene: TRBD1
v_gene: TRBV5-6

CDR3aa: CASSSRQDGYTF
CDR3nt: TGTGCCAGTAGTTCCCGACAGGATGGCTACACCTTC
j_gene: TRBJ1-2
abundance: NA
d_gene: NA
v_gene: TRBV19

CDR3aa: CASSEDRVYNEQFF
CDR3nt: TGTGCCAGCAGTGAAGACAGGGTCTACAATGAGCAGTTCTTC
j_gene: TRBJ2-1
abundance: NA
d_gene: NA
v_gene: TRBV2

CDR3aa: CASSLEGAALGNQPQHF
CDR3nt: TGTGCCAGCAGCTTAGAAGGGGCCGCCCTTGGCAATCAGCCCCAGCATTTT
j_gene: TRBJ1-5
abundance: few
d_gene: NA
v_gene: TRBV7-2

CDR3aa: CASSLLALSGANVLTF
CDR3nt: TGTGCCAGCAGTTTACTAGCGCTCTCTGGGGCCAACGTCCTGACTTTC
j_gene: TRBJ2-6
abundance: NA
d_gene: NA
v_gene: TRBV28

CDR3aa: CASSLWTGDETQYF
CDR3nt: TGCGCCAGCAGCTTATGGACAGGGGACGAGACCCAGTACTTC
j_gene: TRBJ2-5
abundance: NA
d_gene: TRBD1
v_gene: TRBV5-1

CDR3aa: CASSIDGEGVSDTQYF
CDR3nt: TGTGCCAGTAGTATAGACGGAGAGGGTGTATCAGATACGCAGTATTTT
j_gene: TRBJ2-3
abundance: once
d_gene: NA
v_gene: TRBV19

CDR3aa: CASSPSTGDDEAFF
CDR3nt: TGTGCCAGTAGTCCCTCAACAGGGGACGATGAAGCTTTCTTT
j_gene: TRBJ1-1
abundance: NA
d_gene: TRBD1
v_gene: TRBV19

CDR3aa: CASTEMNEQFF
CDR3nt: TGTGCCAGTACAGAGATGAATGAGCAGTTCTTC
j_gene: TRBJ2-1
abundance: NA
d_gene: NA
v_gene: TRBV2

CDR3aa: CASSSLAGGLDTQYF
CDR3nt: TGTGCCAGCAGCTCTCTAGCGGGAGGGCTAGATACGCAGTATTTT
j_gene: TRBJ2-3
abundance: NA
d_gene: TRBD2
v_gene: TRBV7-8

CDR3aa: CASTSAAGPQFF
CDR3nt: TGTGCCAGCACCTCGGCGGCAGGGCCGCAGTTCTTC
j_gene: TRBJ2-1
abundance: NA
d_gene: NA
v_gene: TRBV12-3/TRBV12-4

CDR3aa: CASSARLATYEQYF
CDR3nt: TGCGCCAGCAGCGCGAGACTAGCTACCTACGAGCAGTACTTC
j_gene: TRBJ2-7
abundance: NA
d_gene: TRBD2
v_gene: TRBV5-1

CDR3aa: CASSSGRKNLQETQYF
CDR3nt: TGTGCCAGCAGCTCGGGTCGCAAGAACCTCCAAGAGACCCAGTACTTC
j_gene: TRBJ2-5
abundance: few
d_gene: NA
v_gene: TRBV5-8

CDR3aa: CASSVGGYEQYF
CDR3nt: TGTGCCAGCAGCGTAGGCGGGTACGAGCAGTACTTC
j_gene: TRBJ2-7
abundance: few
d_gene: NA
v_gene: TRBV9

CDR3aa: CASSKSLAAGELFF
CDR3nt: TGTGCCAGCAGCAAATCTCTAGCGGCCGGGGAGCTGTTTTTT
j_gene: TRBJ2-2
abundance: NA
d_gene: TRBD2
v_gene: TRBV3-1/TRBV3-2

CDR3aa: CASRPPGTGDTGELFF
CDR3nt: TGTGCCAGCAGGCCCCCCGGGACAGGGGACACCGGGGAGCTGTTTTTT
j_gene: TRBJ2-2
abundance: NA
d_gene: TRBD1
v_gene: TRBV7-3

CDR3aa: CASSGTGQPMNTEAFF
CDR3nt: TGTGCCAGCAGCGGTACGGGACAGCCAATGAACACTGAAGCTTTCTTT
j_gene: TRBJ1-1
abundance: NA
d_gene: TRBD1
v_gene: TRBV5-6

CDR3aa: CASSLSGTPTDTQYF
CDR3nt: TGTGCCAGCAGCCTCTCCGGGACTCCCACAGATACGCAGTATTTT
j_gene: TRBJ2-3
abundance: NA
d_gene: NA
v_gene: TRBV9

CDR3aa: CASSFVTGTGNNEQFF
CDR3nt: TGTGCCAGCAGCTTCGTTACCGGGACGGGCAACAATGAGCAGTTCTTC
j_gene: TRBJ2-1
abundance: NA
d_gene: NA
v_gene: TRBV7-2

CDR3aa: CASSRTSGRASYEQYF
CDR3nt: TGCGCCAGCAGCCGGACTAGCGGGAGGGCCTCCTACGAGCAGTACTTC
j_gene: TRBJ2-7
abundance: NA
d_gene: TRBD2
v_gene: TRBV4-3

CDR3aa: CASSPGGESTDTQYF
CDR3nt: TGTGCCAGCAGCCCGGGCGGGGAAAGCACAGATACGCAGTATTTT
j_gene: TRBJ2-3
abundance: NA
d_gene: NA
v_gene: TRBV5-8

CDR3aa: CASSLEGIPTIYF
CDR3nt: TGTGCCAGCAGCTTGGAGGGAATCCCCACCATATATTTT
j_gene: TRBJ1-3
abundance: NA
d_gene: NA
v_gene: TRBV5-6

CDR3aa: CASSPPSGNPSYEQYF
CDR3nt: TGTGCCAGCAGCCCACCAAGCGGGAATCCCTCCTACGAGCAGTACTTC
j_gene: TRBJ2-7
abundance: NA
d_gene: TRBD2
v_gene: TRBV28

CDR3aa: CASSFIRNTGELFF
CDR3nt: TGTGCCAGCAGCTTCATACGGAACACCGGGGAGCTGTTTTTT
j_gene: TRBJ2-2
abundance: NA
d_gene: NA
v_gene: TRBV13

CDR3aa: CATSEDTVGGNWMGEQFF
CDR3nt: TGTGCCACCAGTGAGGATACCGTGGGGGGAAACTGGATGGGTGAGCAGTTCTTC
j_gene: TRBJ2-1
abundance: once
d_gene: NA
v_gene: TRBV24-1

CDR3aa: CASSPTQGRVAEAFF
CDR3nt: TGTGCCAGCAGCCCCACACAGGGGCGGGTCGCTGAAGCTTTCTTT
j_gene: TRBJ1-1
abundance: once
d_gene: TRBD1
v_gene: TRBV3-1/TRBV3-2

CDR3aa: CASSQKPYEQYF
CDR3nt: TGCGCCAGCAGTCAAAAGCCCTACGAGCAGTACTTC
j_gene: TRBJ2-7
abundance: few
d_gene: NA
v_gene: TRBV23-1

CDR3aa: CASSLDGGKAEAFF
CDR3nt: TGTGCCAGCAGCTTGGATGGAGGTAAGGCGGAAGCTTTCTTT
j_gene: TRBJ1-1
abundance: NA
d_gene: NA
v_gene: TRBV5-5

CDR3aa: CASSLAGIGTEAFF
CDR3nt: TGTGCCAGCAGCTTGGCGGGAATTGGCACTGAAGCTTTCTTT
j_gene: TRBJ1-1
abundance: NA
d_gene: NA
v_gene: TRBV5-6

CDR3aa: CASSLGGKGPQHF
CDR3nt: TGTGCCAGCAGCTTAGGGGGAAAAGGGCCCCAGCATTTT
j_gene: TRBJ1-5
abundance: NA
d_gene: NA
v_gene: TRBV11-3

CDR3aa: CASSIFRGINTDTQYF
CDR3nt: TGTGCCAGCTCCATTTTTAGGGGGATTAACACAGATACGCAGTATTTT
j_gene: TRBJ2-3
abundance: NA
d_gene: NA
v_gene: TRBV7-8

CDR3aa: CASSLYPGELFF
CDR3nt: TGTGCCAGCAGCTTATACCCCGGGGAGCTGTTTTTT
j_gene: TRBJ2-2
abundance: NA
d_gene: NA
v_gene: TRBV7-9

CDR3aa: CASRAGTSGYQETQYF
CDR3nt: TGTGCCAGCAGAGCCGGGACTAGCGGGTACCAAGAGACCCAGTACTTC
j_gene: TRBJ2-5
abundance: NA
d_gene: TRBD2
v_gene: TRBV28

CDR3aa: CASSKTGVPSGANVLTF
CDR3nt: TGTGCCAGCAGTAAAACAGGGGTACCGTCCGGGGCCAACGTCCTGACTTTC
j_gene: TRBJ2-6
abundance: NA
d_gene: TRBD1
v_gene: TRBV27

CDR3aa: CASSLFIGGSREQFF
CDR3nt: TGTGCCAGCAGTTTATTTATAGGGGGGAGTCGTGAGCAGTTCTTC
j_gene: TRBJ2-1
abundance: NA
d_gene: NA
v_gene: TRBV28

CDR3aa: CASSFILPGATDTQYF
CDR3nt: TGTGCCAGCAGTTTCATACTCCCGGGGGCCACAGATACGCAGTATTTT
j_gene: TRBJ2-3
abundance: NA
d_gene: NA
v_gene: TRBV6-2/TRBV6-3